A single sample gave rise to the 7 T cell receptor beta chains below, sequenced in a study of identical twins (dated by TCRdb to the mid-2010s). The library was made by 5' RACE. Sequencing took place on an Illumina HiSeq 2000. The public reads were reprocessed in TCRdb via fastp at Q25 and MiXCR, keeping in-frame beta chains. Each record represents a unique CDR3 protein, reported with the most common genes and DNA among its rows. For this sample there are approximately 300,000 distinct CDR3 sequences; over 8.5% appear just once. The ten largest clonotypes hold approximately 6.5% of the sample. The same sample was also used in a study of yellow fever vaccine responses in identical twins.

Sequencing was carried out using CD8+ T cells sorted from blood. These receptors all come from a woman under 30 in good health.

The chain combines TRBV4-1 with TRBJ1-2; D is perhaps TRBD1 (6 bases). Trimming stripped 8 bases from V and 2 bases from J, with 24 bases between. Germline CDR1 MGHRA, CDR2 YSYEKL. This CDR3 contains 17 residues. For the CDR3, the DNA is TGCGCCAGCTCGACCGGGGGGCGAACGCCCGGAAACTATGGCTACACCTTC. This gives the protein CASSTGGRTPGNYGYTF.

This clonotype was detected many times. The rearrangement joins TRBV7-9 to TRBJ1-2; no clear D gene. Trimming shortened V by 5 bases and J by 3 bases, and 16 bases separated the two germline ends. The CDR3 spans 15 residues. Germline CDR1 is SEHNR and CDR2 is FQNEAQ (reference sequence). The CDR3 spells CASSTPFASHYGYTF. CDR3 nucleotide sequence: TGTGCCAGCAGCACACCGTTTGCCAGTCACTATGGCTACACCTTC.

This clonotype was picked up many times. The chain combines TRBV12-3 or TRBV12-4 with TRBJ2-5; D could derive from TRBD1 or TRBD2 (5 bases each). The CDR3 has 14 residues. V lost 5 bases to trimming and J lost 0 bases, with 10 bases between them. CDR3 DNA: TGTGCCAGCAGTCCCGGGACCAACCAAGAGACCCAGTACTTC. It specifies CASSPGTNQETQYF.

This rearrangement joins TRBV27 to TRBJ2-7; weak D call: TRBD2 (5 bases). The germline V gene encodes CDR1 MNHEY and CDR2 SMNVEV (reference sequence). Trimming pared 2 bases from V and 6 bases from J, leaving 14 bases between. There are 14 residues in the CDR3. The CDR3 region is CASSLPGLMGEQYF. In DNA, the CDR3 is TGTGCCAGCAGTTTACCCGGACTCATGGGCGAGCAGTACTTC.

The chain uses TRBV7-9 and TRBJ1-2; 8 nucleotides line up with TRBD1. After removal of 2 bases from V and 2 bases from J, the junction contained 7 bases not matched to a gene. Germline assignment: CDR1 SEHNR and CDR2 FQNEAQ (reference sequence). There are 16 residues in the CDR3. The CDR3 coding sequence is TGTGCCAGCAGCTTACCCAAGACAGGGGCCAACTATGGCTACACCTTC. As protein: CASSLPKTGANYGYTF.

This clonotype showed up just a few times. The chain recombines TRBV12-3 or TRBV12-4 with TRBJ2-7; a possible D gene is TRBD2 (5 bases). V was shortened by 7 bases and J by 6 bases, with 10 bases between the two germline ends. The CDR3 has 11 residues. CDR3 nucleotide sequence: TGTGCCAGCAAAGAGGGTCGCGAGCAGTACTTC. Its protein is CASKEGREQYF.

The V call is TRBV12-3 or TRBV12-4, the J call TRBJ1-2; 8 nucleotides match TRBD1. Germline trimming cut 5 bases from V and 6 bases from J; bases unmatched to any gene: 11. This CDR3 comprises 15 residues. The CDR3 bases are TGTGCCAGCAGTCTCGGACAGGGTATGGAAAATGGCTACACCTTC. Amino acid sequence: CASSLGQGMENGYTF.